Following are 21 T cell receptor beta chains from one sample sequenced in a study of blood T cell repertoires in COVID-19. The table came from immunoSEQ multiplex PCR; TCRdb's copy has only in-frame clones and leaves some out. This table holds about 430,000 clones, more than 70% found once. Sequencing input: PBMCs or T cells enriched from blood (not recorded which). These TCRs come from a woman under 30 who had been exposed to COVID-19.

The chain joins TRBV11-2 to TRBJ2-7; tentatively, D is TRBD1 (5 bases). CDR3 length equals 14 residues. Germline V CDR1 and CDR2: SGHAT, FQNNGV. V lost 5 bases and J lost 1, with 12 bases in between. Here the CDR3 reads CASSLQTVSYEQYF. DNA for the CDR3: TGTGCCAGCAGCCTGCAGACAGTTTCCTACGAGCAGTACTTC. Based on the CDR3 plus reference TRBV11-2 and TRBJ2-7, the full variable domain is EAGVAQSPRYKIIEKRQSVAFWCNPISGHATLYWYQQILGQGPKLLIQFQNNGVVDDSQLPKDRFSAERLKGVDSTLKIQPAKLEDSAVYLCASSLQTVSYEQYFGPGTRLTVT.

This chain joins TRBV6-7 and TRBJ1-6; D remains ambiguous. TRBV6-7 is an ORF, and what it does is uncertain. V was cut by 9 bases and J by 0 bases, with 9 bases left in between. The CDR3 spans 14 residues. The DNA of the CDR3 is TGTGCCAGACTTCCCGACTCCTATAATTCACCCCTCCACTTT. This codes for CARLPDSYNSPLHF.

V gene TRBV12-3 or TRBV12-4 combines with J gene TRBJ2-4, with 10 nucleotides matching TRBD1. Trimming at V came to 6 bases and at J to 8 bases, leaving 4 bases not matched to a gene. CDR3 length: 13 residues. The CDR3 loop is CASRAGTGDIQYF. DNA for the CDR3: TGTGCCAGCAGAGCCGGGACAGGGGACATTCAGTACTTC.

This chain uses TRBV29-1 with TRBJ2-3; 8 bases line up with TRBD1. The CDR3 runs 10 residues. Germline CDR1 is SQVTM and CDR2 is ANQGSEA. As DNA, the CDR3 is TGCACAGGGGGCGCAGATACGCAGTATTTT. Its protein is CTGGADTQYF.

This clone was observed many times. The chain joins TRBV6-1 to TRBJ2-5, with TRBD2 matching over 7 bases. Germline V gene lookup returns CDR1 MNHNS and CDR2 SASEGT. This CDR3 contains 16 residues. The ends lost 2 bases at V and 1 base at J; junction bases unmatched: 7. CDR3 protein: CASSESDGGGQETQYF. The CDR3 DNA sequence: TGTGCCAGCAGTGAATCCGACGGCGGGGGCCAAGAGACCCAGTACTTC.

The CDR3 DNA reads as TGTGCCAGCAGTTTTAACAGGGACACCTTC. Protein sequence: CASSFNRDTF. This chain connects TRBV12-3 or TRBV12-4 to TRBJ1-2, with a weak D call TRBD1 (6 bases). V lost 3 bases and J 12 bases, leaving 8 bases between the germline ends. The length of the CDR3 is 10 residues.

The chain combines TRBV27 with TRBJ2-7; 8 nucleotides match TRBD2. The CDR3 runs 14 residues. Germline V lookup: CDR1 MNHEY, CDR2 SMNVEV (reference sequence). Germline trimming cut 3 bases from V and 7 bases from J; bases unmatched to any gene: 8. The CDR3, as DNA: TGTGCCAGCAGTTTCTCGGGGGGGGCAAGGGAGCAGTACTTC. Amino acid sequence: CASSFSGGAREQYF.

V usage is TRBV5-4 and J usage is TRBJ1-1; 7 bases agree with TRBD1. V lost 5 bases and J lost 0; bases outside the gene matches: 13. The length of the CDR3 is 17 residues. Germline V CDR1 and CDR2: SGHNT, YYREEE (reference sequence). The CDR3 coding sequence is TGTGCCAGCAGGAGTGGACAGAGAGGGGGCTTGAACACTGAAGCTTTCTTT. This translates into CASRSGQRGGLNTEAFF.

The chain has TRBV10-3 and TRBJ2-3, with TRBD2 identical over 8 bases. J was trimmed by 6 bases and V by 3 bases; bases with no gene match: 5. The CDR3 consists of 14 residues. The germline V gene encodes CDR1 ENHRY and CDR2 SYGVKD. The CDR3 sequence: CAISEGTSFDTQYF. The DNA for the CDR3 is TGTGCCATCAGTGAAGGGACTAGTTTTGATACGCAGTATTTT.

The V call is TRBV18, the J call TRBJ1-4; D is unresolved. V lost 3 bases to trimming and J lost 5 bases, with 22 bases between them. Germline CDR1 reads KGHSH; CDR2 reads LQKENI. This CDR3 contains 18 residues. The CDR3 DNA reads as TGTGCCAGCTCACCGCTTCGGAGTCGTTGGAGTCCCAATGAAAAACTGTTTTTT. It specifies CASSPLRSRWSPNEKLFF.

The chain joins TRBV18 to TRBJ2-3, with 7 bases matching TRBD1. The junction had 5 bases not matched to a gene; V was cut back by 8 bases and J by 3 bases. The germline V gene encodes CDR1 KGHSH and CDR2 LQKENI. The CDR3 runs 13 residues. CDR3 in amino acids: CASRTRGTDTQYF. CDR3 in DNA: TGTGCCAGCCGAACCAGGGGGACAGATACGCAGTATTTT. Full variable domain (remainder filled in from reference TRBV18 and TRBJ2-3): NAGVMQNPRHLVRRRGQEARLRCSPMKGHSHVYWYRQLPEEGLKFMVYLQKENIIDESGMPKERFSAEFPKEGPSILRIQQVVRGDSAAYFCASRTRGTDTQYFGPGTRLTVL.

The V call is TRBV6-2 or TRBV6-3, the J call TRBJ2-7; 8 bases fit TRBD2. Per germline, CDR1 MNHEY and CDR2 SVGEGT. The CDR3 contains 16 residues. V lost 2 bases and J lost 1; bases outside the gene matches: 7. The CDR3 here is CASSYRRASGSYEQYF. The CDR3 coding sequence is TGTGCCAGCAGTTACCGTCGGGCTAGCGGGTCCTACGAGCAGTACTTC.

This clone was detected once. This chain joins TRBV24-1 and TRBJ2-1; maybe TRBD2 (5 bases). The ends were cut back, 0 bases at V and 8 bases at J, with 10 bases in the middle. The CDR3 length is 14 residues. In germline, CDR1 is KGHDR, CDR2 SFDVKD. The DNA for the CDR3 is TGTGCCACCAGTGATTTGCACGTCGGGGATGAGCAGTTCTTC. It translates to CATSDLHVGDEQFF.

V is TRBV24-1 and J is TRBJ2-3, with 10 bases fitting TRBD2. The CDR3 runs 17 residues. V lost 1 base, J lost 2 bases, and 5 bases stayed unmatched. Per the germline V gene, CDR1 is KGHDR and CDR2 is SFDVKD. CDR3 DNA sequence: TGTGCCACCAGTGATTTTGGGCTAGCGGGAGTCACAGATACGCAGTATTTT. Amino acids: CATSDFGLAGVTDTQYF.

The rearrangement links TRBV18 to TRBJ2-7; 7 positions agree with TRBD1. Per germline, CDR1 KGHSH and CDR2 LQKENI. V lost 0 bases and J lost 6; bases outside the gene matches: 8. The CDR3 is made up of 15 amino acids. CDR3 protein: CASSPPSGKGAEQYF. CDR3 sequence (DNA): TGTGCCAGCTCACCACCGAGTGGTAAGGGGGCCGAGCAGTACTTC. Full variable domain (outside the CDR3, taken from reference TRBV18 and TRBJ2-7): NAGVMQNPRHLVRRRGQEARLRCSPMKGHSHVYWYRQLPEEGLKFMVYLQKENIIDESGMPKERFSAEFPKEGPSILRIQQVVRGDSAAYFCASSPPSGKGAEQYFGPGTRLTVT.

The genes are TRBV25-1 and TRBJ1-5; no firm D call. Trimming cost V 1 base and J 9 bases, with 7 bases left between them. Looked up from germline, CDR1 is MGHDK and CDR2 is SYGVNS. This CDR3 has 12 residues. CDR3 residues: CASSESGGPQHF. In nucleotides, the CDR3 is TGTGCCAGCAGTGAATCGGGAGGGCCCCAGCATTTT.

The chain combines TRBV3-1 (or the pseudogene TRBV3-2) with TRBJ1-2; weak D call: TRBD1 (5 bases). Germline V gene sequence: CDR1 LGHDT, CDR2 YNNKEL (reference sequence). The CDR3 sequence is 14 residues long. The V end was cut by 8 bases, the J end by 4 bases, with 17 bases between. As DNA, the CDR3 is TGTGCCAGCGCTCCCCGACAGAACCTCTATGGCTACACCTTC. It yields the protein CASAPRQNLYGYTF.

The rearrangement joins TRBV5-1 to TRBJ1-3, with a weak D call TRBD1 (5 bases). V was trimmed by 5 bases and J by 1 base, leaving 16 bases between them. CDR1 is SGHRS, CDR2 YFSETQ, per germline. This CDR3 is built from 16 residues. CDR3 sequence (DNA): TGCGCCAGCAGTTGGGGCGGGGCGGGGTCTGGAAACACCATATATTTT. Translated, it gives CASSWGGAGSGNTIYF.

This chain's CDR3 is CASSILDRANTEAFF. DNA of the CDR3: TGTGCCAGTAGTATCCTGGACAGGGCCAACACTGAAGCTTTCTTT. The V gene is TRBV19, the J gene TRBJ1-1, with TRBD1 identical over 8 bases. This CDR3 is built from 15 residues. Germline loops: CDR1 LNHDA, CDR2 SQIVND (reference sequence). V dropped 3 bases and J dropped 2; count of bases not matched to a gene: 5. Full variable domain (outside the CDR3, taken from reference TRBV19 and TRBJ1-1): DGGITQSPKYLFRKEGQNVTLSCEQNLNHDAMYWYRQDPGQGLRLIYYSQIVNDFQKGDIAEGYSVSREKKESFPLTVTSAQKNPTAFYLCASSILDRANTEAFFGQGTRLTVV.

The chain has TRBV19 and TRBJ1-5; the match to TRBD1 covers 7 bases. CDR3 size: 18 residues. The ends lost 3 bases at V and 2 bases at J; junction bases unmatched: 13. Per the germline V gene, CDR1 is LNHDA and CDR2 is SQIVND (reference sequence). This CDR3 is CASSIREVPGQRNQPQHF. The CDR3 nucleotides read TGTGCCAGTAGTATCCGCGAAGTCCCGGGACAGCGCAATCAGCCCCAGCATTTT. The full variable domain, with the rest looked up from reference TRBV19 and TRBJ1-5, is DGGITQSPKYLFRKEGQNVTLSCEQNLNHDAMYWYRQDPGQGLRLIYYSQIVNDFQKGDIAEGYSVSREKKESFPLTVTSAQKNPTAFYLCASSIREVPGQRNQPQHFGDGTRLSIL.

The count of this clone is one. The V and J genes are TRBV4-1 and TRBJ2-1, with 10 positions matching TRBD2. V was clipped by 3 bases and J by 4 bases; unmatched bases: 6. In germline, CDR1 is MGHRA, CDR2 YSYEKL. The CDR3 is made up of 16 amino acids. The CDR3 nucleotides are TGCGCCAGCAGCCAGAAAACTAGCGGGATTTACAATGAGCAGTTCTTC. This sequence encodes CASSQKTSGIYNEQFF.